These 6 T cell receptor beta chains were sequenced from one sample in a study of human T cells and chemical hapten exposure. TCRdb reprocessed the RACE reads via MiXCR and lists one record per CDR3 protein. The sample comprises about 80,000 distinct CDR3 sequences, around 15% of which are singletons, and roughly 4.5% rests with the top ten. Specified time point: pre-sensitization, week 0. The treatment is: therapeutic diphenylcyclopropenone sensitization with weekly scalp DPC. The sequencing used whole blood, collected in connection with sensitization to the hapten diphenylcyclopropenone (DPC). The receptor source for this set is a woman between 50 and 59 years old with alopecia areata. Some clones in this sample may be carry-over from other donors' samples.

The gene calls are TRBV3-1 and TRBJ2-7; D unclear. The V gene's germline CDR1 is LGHDT and CDR2 YNNKEL (reference sequence). This CDR3 is built from 13 residues. V was trimmed by 1 base and J by 2 bases, leaving 6 bases between them. The CDR3 nucleotides are TGTGCCAGCAGCCAAGGCACAGCCTACGAGCAGTACTTC. This encodes CASSQGTAYEQYF.

The chain employs TRBV20-1 and TRBJ2-7, with D maybe TRBD2 (6 bases). The CDR3 covers 14 residues. Deletions cut 3 bases from V and 2 bases from J, with 14 bases between. Looked up from germline, CDR1 is DFQATT and CDR2 is SNEGSKA (reference sequence). The CDR3 here is CSASREWGAYEQYF. For the CDR3, the DNA is TGCAGTGCTAGCCGGGAGTGGGGAGCCTACGAGCAGTACTTC.

This clonotype was seen only a few times. The rearrangement uses TRBV2 and TRBJ2-7; D is ambiguous. This CDR3 is built from 13 residues. Germline loops: CDR1 SNHLY, CDR2 FYNNEI. Trimming left V 8 bases short and J 4 bases short, with 15 bases between. The CDR3 region has the DNA TGTGCCAGCTCGGGCCAGGTGATATACGAGCAGTACTTC. It specifies CASSGQVIYEQYF. The full variable domain, completed using reference TRBV2 and TRBJ2-7, is EPEVTQTPSHQVTQMGQEVILRCVPISNHLYFYWYRQILGQKVEFLVSFYNNEISEKSEIFDDQFSVERPDGSNFTLKIRSTKLEDSAMYFCASSGQVIYEQYFGPGTRLTVT.

The rearrangement joins TRBV20-1 to TRBJ2-5, with 10 bases aligning to TRBD2. Per germline, CDR1 DFQATT and CDR2 SNEGSKA (reference sequence). J was trimmed by 4 bases and V by 2 bases; bases with no gene match: 16. The CDR3 consists of 18 residues. Here the CDR3 reads CSARSNQLAGETLETQYF. The CDR3 nucleotides are TGCAGTGCTAGATCGAACCAGCTAGCGGGAGAGACCTTAGAGACCCAGTACTTC.

This clonotype was seen a few times. The chain employs TRBV2 and TRBJ1-2, with D uncertain. The V gene lost 6 bases and the J gene lost 1 base, with 9 bases spanning the gap. The CDR3 length is 13 residues. The germline CDR1 and CDR2 sequences are SNHLY and FYNNEI. CDR3 DNA sequence: TGTGCCAGCAGGGTAGACCTTAACTATGGCTACACCTTC. Translated: CASRVDLNYGYTF.

In this sample, this clonotype turned up a few times. V and J are TRBV5-4 and TRBJ1-2; maybe TRBD1 (6 bases). Germline CDR1 is SGHNT and CDR2 is YYREEE (reference sequence). The CDR3 spans 13 residues. V was cut by 4 bases and J by 4 bases, with 11 bases left in between. This CDR3 is CASSAPDSYGYTF. The CDR3, as DNA: TGTGCCAGCAGCGCGCCGGACAGCTATGGCTACACCTTC.